This passage covers 28 T cell receptor beta chains from one sample sequenced in a study of T cell changes during pregnancy in multiple sclerosis. Using immunoSEQ multiplex PCR, the repertoire was profiled, and TCRdb retains in-frame clones only, with some absent. In the table there are 30,000 to 45,000 clones, under 95% of which are singletons. The starting material was CD4+ T cells from peripheral blood mononuclear cells, obtained after pregnancy. The receptors shown here come from a female donor with multiple sclerosis, enrolled in a pregnancy study.

This chain uses TRBV4-1 with TRBJ2-7; TRBD2 aligns across 8 bases. The CDR3 loop spans 17 amino acids. With V trimmed by 4 bases and J by 3 bases, 14 bases remained unmatched. Per the germline V gene, CDR1 is MGHRA and CDR2 is YSYEKL. CDR3 amino acids: CASSRIFTREGDYEQYF. As DNA, the CDR3 is TGCGCCAGCAGCCGAATCTTTACCCGGGAGGGGGACTACGAGCAGTACTTC.

The gene calls are TRBV29-1 and TRBJ1-5; TRBD1 is a possible D gene (5 bases). V lost 7 bases, J lost 2 bases, and 9 bases lay in between. Germline values: CDR1 SQVTM, CDR2 ANQGSEA. The CDR3 spans 12 residues. CDR3 residues: CSAGVGNQPQHF. CDR3 nucleotide sequence: TGCAGCGCGGGGGTGGGCAATCAGCCCCAGCATTTT.

This sequence joins TRBV7-8 and TRBJ1-1; 9 positions agree with TRBD1. CDR3 length: 13 residues. After removal of 4 bases from V and 5 bases from J, the junction contained 2 bases not matched to a gene. Germline lookup yields CDR1 SGHVS and CDR2 FQNEAQ. The CDR3 spells CASSSQGATEAFF. CDR3 nucleotide sequence: TGTGCCAGCAGCTCACAGGGGGCTACTGAAGCTTTCTTT.

The rearrangement joins TRBV11-2 to TRBJ2-3, with D unresolved. The length of the CDR3 is 15 residues. Germline V gives CDR1 SGHAT, CDR2 FQNNGV. Trimming took off 3 bases at V and 0 bases at J, with 10 bases between the two ends. The CDR3 loop reads CASSFSVRSTDTQYF. The CDR3 coding sequence is TGTGCCAGCAGCTTTTCCGTCAGAAGCACAGATACGCAGTATTTT.

V usage is TRBV7-2 and J usage is TRBJ1-6; D possibly corresponds to TRBD1 (5 bases). CDR1 is SGHTA, CDR2 FQGNSA, per germline. The V gene lost 4 bases and the J gene lost 7 bases, with 17 bases spanning the gap. CDR3 length: 16 amino acids. The CDR3 DNA follows: TGTGCCAGCAGCTCCCGGCAGGCCGGGGGAAATTCACCCCTCCACTTT. Translation: CASSSRQAGGNSPLHF.

The chain joins TRBV5-4 to TRBJ1-1, with a possible D match to TRBD1 (5 bases). Germline lookup yields CDR1 SGHNT and CDR2 YYREEE (reference sequence). The CDR3 totals 15 residues. V was clipped by 3 bases and J by 3 bases, with 15 bases between them. CDR3 sequence (DNA): TGTGCCAGCAGCTCTACAAGGGGTACGTACACTGAAGCTTTCTTT. It is translated as CASSSTRGTYTEAFF.

V and J are TRBV7-9 and TRBJ2-7, with TRBD2 matching over 7 bases. The CDR3 spans 14 residues. CDR1 is SEHNR, CDR2 FQNEAQ, per germline (reference sequence). V trimming: 3 bases; J trimming: 4 bases; junction bases outside the gene matches: 6. The CDR3 region has the DNA TGTGCCAGCAGCTTCGAGCGGGGCGCTTACGAGCAGTACTTC. Protein: CASSFERGAYEQYF.

The chain joins TRBV2 to TRBJ2-7, with 7 bases lining up with TRBD2. Germline V CDR1 and CDR2: SNHLY, FYNNEI. CDR3 length: 15 amino acids. V lost 1 base to trimming and J lost 5 bases; unmatched junction nucleotides: 8. CDR3: CASSEGGVGGDEQYF. Here the CDR3 DNA reads TGTGCCAGCAGTGAAGGAGGGGTGGGGGGGGACGAGCAGTACTTC.

This clone appeared a single time. The V and J genes are TRBV7-3 and TRBJ2-3; 7 bases fit TRBD1. Unmatched junction bases numbered 13, after V lost 3 bases and J lost 4 bases. Germline CDR1 and CDR2: SGHTA and FQGTGA. This CDR3 has 17 residues. CDR3 sequence: CASSFLPAGGRADTQYF. The CDR3 region has the DNA TGTGCCAGCAGCTTCCTACCCGCAGGGGGTAGGGCAGATACGCAGTATTTT.

The chain employs TRBV18 and TRBJ1-4; possible D gene TRBD1, 6 bases. V gave up 3 bases and J gave up 7 bases, with 18 bases separating them. Per germline, CDR1 KGHSH and CDR2 LQKENI. This CDR3 region has 16 residues. The CDR3 is CASSPAIRTVGEKLFF. For the CDR3, the DNA is TGTGCCAGCTCACCGGCGATAAGGACAGTCGGTGAAAAACTGTTTTTT.

The chain is built from TRBV5-1 and TRBJ2-3; 10 positions match TRBD2. The CDR3 length is 17 residues. Germline-derived CDR1 and CDR2 are SGHRS and YFSETQ. With V trimmed by 0 bases and J by 1 base, 5 bases remained unmatched. CDR3 nucleotide sequence: TGCGCCAGCAGCTTGGGAGCGGGGGGGCGAGGCACAGATACGCAGTATTTT. Amino acid sequence: CASSLGAGGRGTDTQYF.

The chain combines TRBV10-3 with TRBJ2-3; D gene ambiguous. Germline loops: CDR1 ENHRY, CDR2 SYGVKD. The V end lost 10 bases, the J end lost 6 bases, and 17 bases lay between the germline ends. The CDR3 totals 13 residues. The CDR3 bases are TGTGCCACCTTGCCGGGTGTTAAGGATACGCAGTATTTT. Translating it yields CATLPGVKDTQYF.

This clone was detected only once. V usage is TRBV7-2 and J usage is TRBJ2-3, with no clear D. With 5 bases removed from V and 4 bases from J, the gap between germline ends came to 16 bases. CDR1 is SGHTA and CDR2 is FQGNSA in the germline V gene. There are 15 residues in the CDR3. The DNA of the CDR3 is TGTGCCAGCAGCCTTCAATCCCGGGTTGCAGATACGCAGTATTTT. It is translated as CASSLQSRVADTQYF.

This clone was seen once. This chain links TRBV7-2 with TRBJ2-1, with D unresolved. V was pared by 3 bases and J by 2 bases, with 11 bases between. The CDR3 has 15 amino acids. Per germline, CDR1 SGHTA and CDR2 FQGNSA. The CDR3 DNA reads TGTGCCAGCAGCTTGGTGGCACCTCCCTACAATGAGCAGTTCTTC. It codes for CASSLVAPPYNEQFF.

The V and J genes are TRBV28 and TRBJ2-5; 10 nucleotides align to TRBD1. Unmatched junction bases numbered 7, after V lost 7 bases and J lost 5 bases. The CDR3 sequence is 14 residues long. The germline CDR1 and CDR2 sequences are MDHEN and SYDVKM. Here the CDR3 DNA reads TGTGCCAGCACCAGACAGGGGGCGCGGGAGACCCAGTACTTC. Translation: CASTRQGARETQYF. Full variable domain (rest looked up from reference TRBV28 and TRBJ2-5): DVKVTQSSRYLVKRTGEKVFLECVQDMDHENMFWYRQDPGLGLRLIYFSYDVKMKEKGDIPEGYSVSREKKERFSLILESASTNQTSMYLCASTRQGARETQYFGPGTRLLVL.

V and J are TRBV27 and TRBJ2-1; D is possibly TRBD1 (6 bases). Germline CDR1 MNHEY, CDR2 SMNVEV (reference sequence). With 5 bases removed from V and 0 bases from J, the gap between germline ends came to 11 bases. The CDR3 runs to 15 residues. CDR3 DNA: TGTGCCAGCAGTGTCACAGGGAGCTCCTACAATGAGCAGTTCTTC. Residues: CASSVTGSSYNEQFF.

The V and J genes are TRBV5-1 and TRBJ1-2, with D maybe TRBD1 (5 bases). This CDR3 is 15 amino acids long. Germline CDR1 SGHRS, CDR2 YFSETQ. The germline V and J ends were trimmed by 3 bases and 2 bases, with 14 bases remaining between them. In DNA form, the CDR3 reads TGCGCCAGCAGCTGGGGGGGGACGGCAAACTATGGCTACACCTTC. Translation gives CASSWGGTANYGYTF.

V gene TRBV27 combines with J gene TRBJ2-1; 9 bases are a match to TRBD2. This CDR3 region has 15 residues. Losses at the gene ends were 5 bases for V and 9 bases for J; bases not matched to a gene: 11. CDR1 is MNHEY, CDR2 SMNVEV, per germline (reference sequence). For the CDR3, the DNA is TGTGCCAGCAGTAAAGCCGAGGGACTAGCTGGTGAGCAGTTCTTC. Its protein is CASSKAEGLAGEQFF.

This chain connects TRBV19 to TRBJ1-1, with D perhaps TRBD1 (5 bases). The V and J ends lost 0 bases and 11 bases respectively, with 13 bases between them. From germline, CDR1 is LNHDA and CDR2 SQIVND (reference sequence). This CDR3 has 13 amino acids. CDR3 nucleotide sequence: TGTGCCAGTAGTATAGAGGGGGGAACGGCGGCTTTCTTT. It translates to CASSIEGGTAAFF.

This sequence joins TRBV19 and TRBJ1-1; 8 bases are a match to TRBD1. J lost 8 bases, V lost 5 bases, and 10 bases had no gene match. Germline V lookup: CDR1 LNHDA, CDR2 SQIVND (reference sequence). The CDR3 covers 14 residues. CDR3: CASSAQGAKAEAFF. The CDR3 region has the DNA TGTGCCAGTAGTGCTCAGGGGGCCAAGGCAGAAGCTTTCTTT.

The V and J genes are TRBV7-9 and TRBJ1-4; D uncertain. The CDR3 is 15 residues long. Germline lookup yields CDR1 SEHNR and CDR2 FQNEAQ (reference sequence). V lost 2 bases and J 7 bases, leaving 14 bases between the germline ends. CDR3: CASSLYLAGSEKLFF. CDR3 in DNA: TGTGCCAGCAGCTTATATTTGGCCGGGAGTGAAAAACTGTTTTTT.

This chain uses TRBV10-3 with TRBJ2-1; 8 positions agree with TRBD2. CDR3 length equals 16 residues. Looked up from germline, CDR1 is ENHRY and CDR2 is SYGVKD. J lost 0 bases, V lost 6 bases, and 7 bases had no gene match. CDR3 amino acids: CAIRLTSGSSYNEQFF. The CDR3 DNA sequence: TGTGCCATCAGGCTAACTAGCGGAAGCTCCTACAATGAGCAGTTCTTC.

J is TRBJ2-3 and V is TRBV30; 10 bases match TRBD2. The CDR3 runs to 18 residues. Germline-derived CDR1 and CDR2 are GTSNPN and SVGIG (reference sequence). V shed 4 bases and J 2 bases; nucleotides not matched to a gene: 15. CDR3 loop: CAWTDAAGGPRYTDTQYF. DNA of the CDR3: TGTGCCTGGACCGACGCAGCGGGAGGGCCCCGCTACACAGATACGCAGTATTTT.

The chain employs TRBV6-1 and TRBJ2-7, with D possibly matching TRBD1 (6 bases). Deletions cut 2 bases from V and 3 bases from J, with 11 bases between. This CDR3 is built from 14 residues. The germline CDR1 and CDR2 sequences are MNHNS and SASEGT. Written as DNA, the CDR3 is TGTGCCAGCAGTGAAATCGCAGGGGACTACGAGCAGTACTTC. This translates into CASSEIAGDYEQYF.

The V gene is TRBV19, the J gene TRBJ2-6; no definite D call. The germline CDR1 and CDR2 sequences are LNHDA and SQIVND (reference sequence). The CDR3 is 16 residues long. With 3 bases removed from V and 0 bases from J, the gap between germline ends came to 9 bases. The CDR3 bases are TGTGCCAGTAGTATTAGACGGAGCTCTGGGGCCAACGTCCTGACTTTC. Protein product: CASSIRRSSGANVLTF.

A single count supports this clone. The chain combines TRBV7-9 with TRBJ2-5; 7 nucleotides align to TRBD2. Germline-derived CDR1 and CDR2 are SEHNR and FQNEAQ (reference sequence). The CDR3 totals 16 residues. V gave up 2 bases and J gave up 3 bases; unmatched junction bases: 9. The CDR3 bases are TGTGCCAGCAGCTTAATGCGGGAGACCTTCAAAGAGACCCAGTACTTC. It translates to CASSLMRETFKETQYF.

The gene calls are TRBV25-1 and TRBJ1-4; D gene ambiguous. The ends were cut back, 4 bases at V and 12 bases at J, with 18 bases in the middle. The germline V gene encodes CDR1 MGHDK and CDR2 SYGVNS. This CDR3 has 14 residues. The CDR3 is CASSAPGPGKELFF. Here the CDR3 DNA reads TGTGCCAGCAGTGCCCCTGGTCCCGGGAAGGAACTGTTTTTT. The entire variable domain, with the rest obtained from reference TRBV25-1 and TRBJ1-4, is as follows: EADIYQTPRYLVIGTGKKITLECSQTMGHDKMYWYQQDPGMELHLIHYSYGVNSTEKGDLSSESTVSRIRTEHFPLTLESARPSHTSQYLCASSAPGPGKELFFGSGTQLSVL.

The chain joins TRBV6-1 to TRBJ2-6; D is unresolved. The length of the CDR3 is 12 residues. V gave up 7 bases and J gave up 2 bases, with 3 bases separating them. Germline assignment: CDR1 MNHNS and CDR2 SASEGT. CDR3 amino acids: CASTAGANVLTF. For the CDR3, the DNA is TGTGCCAGCACGGCTGGGGCCAACGTCCTGACTTTC.